The 23 T cell receptor beta chains reported below all come from one sample, sequenced in a study of radiotherapy plus CTLA-4 blockade in lung cancer. Sequenced by immunoSEQ multiplex PCR; TCRdb stores in-frame clones only, minus some. The table has tens of thousands of clones, about 76% seen once; the top ten hold 2.4%. The specimen was peripheral blood, collected from a patient treated with radiotherapy plus ipilimumab. These receptor sequences come from a human donor with non-small cell lung cancer whose response to radiotherapy plus ipilimumab could not be evaluated.

The chain couples TRBV28 to TRBJ2-7; possible D gene TRBD1, 6 bases. The CDR3 is 16 residues long. V was shortened by 4 bases and J by 1 base, with 17 bases between the two germline ends. Germline CDR1 reads MDHEN; CDR2 reads SYDVKM. CDR3 region: CASSYHGSGDSYEQYF. The CDR3 coding sequence is TGTGCCAGCAGTTATCACGGGTCAGGGGATTCCTACGAGCAGTACTTC.

This chain joins TRBV5-8 and TRBJ2-7; a weak D match, TRBD2 (5 bases). The V gene's germline CDR1 is SGHTS and CDR2 YDEGEE. The CDR3 is made up of 12 amino acids. V gave up 3 bases and J gave up 6 bases, with 10 bases separating them. The CDR3 loop is CASSSLAGEQYF. The CDR3, as DNA: TGTGCCAGCAGCTCTCTAGCAGGCGAGCAGTACTTC.

The rearrangement uses TRBV7-8 and TRBJ2-2; 10 nucleotides match TRBD1. Losses at the gene ends were 3 bases for V and 6 bases for J; bases not matched to a gene: 7. This CDR3 has 16 amino acids. From germline, CDR1 is SGHVS and CDR2 FQNEAQ. CDR3 sequence reads: CASSFLTGGGPGELFF. The CDR3 DNA is TGTGCCAGCAGCTTCCTGACAGGGGGCGGTCCCGGGGAGCTGTTTTTT.

The chain carries TRBV5-6 and TRBJ1-4; possibly TRBD1 for D (6 bases). The CDR3 is made up of 15 amino acids. From germline, CDR1 is SGHDT and CDR2 YYEEEE. The V end lost 5 bases, the J end lost 7 bases, and 18 bases lay between the germline ends. The CDR3 DNA follows: TGTGCCAGCAGAGACGCAGGGGCACGGGGTGAAAAACTGTTTTTT. Translating it yields CASRDAGARGEKLFF.

This rearrangement joins TRBV7-9 to TRBJ2-5; 9 bases align to TRBD1. V lost 2 bases to trimming and J lost 5 bases; unmatched junction nucleotides: 9. There are 16 residues in the CDR3. CDR1 and CDR2 (germline): SEHNR, FQNEAQ (reference sequence). The CDR3 sequence is CASSLIAPTGGETQYF. For the CDR3, the DNA is TGTGCCAGCAGCTTAATTGCTCCGACAGGGGGGGAGACCCAGTACTTC.

A word on this clone: This specimen includes other DNA sequences encoding the same CDR3. This rearrangement joins TRBV5-1 to TRBJ2-5; D may be TRBD1 (5 bases). V lost 4 bases and J 1 base, leaving 11 bases between the germline ends. The CDR3 runs to 14 residues. Germline assignment: CDR1 SGHRS and CDR2 YFSETQ. The CDR3 loop is CASSLGQLQETQYF. CDR3 coding DNA: TGCGCCAGCAGCCTCGGACAACTCCAAGAGACCCAGTACTTC.

The chain joins TRBV6-5 to TRBJ2-2, with 7 bases matching TRBD1. Germline V gene lookup returns CDR1 MNHEY and CDR2 SVGAGI. The J segment lost 4 bases and the V segment lost 0 bases, leaving 5 bases of the junction unmatched. The CDR3 has 16 amino acids. CDR3 in DNA: TGTGCCAGCAGTTACTCGGACAGGTCTATCACCGGGGAGCTGTTTTTT. This gives the protein CASSYSDRSITGELFF.

This chain uses TRBV11-2 with TRBJ2-7, with a tentative D call TRBD2 (5 bases). This CDR3 comprises 14 residues. V gave up 3 bases and J gave up 1 base, with 10 bases separating them. Looked up from germline, CDR1 is SGHAT and CDR2 is FQNNGV. The CDR3 DNA reads TGTGCCAGCAGCTTCCGGAGAGGGTCCTACGAGCAGTACTTC. Amino acid sequence: CASSFRRGSYEQYF. The variable domain in full, with the rest retrieved from reference TRBV11-2 and TRBJ2-7, is EAGVAQSPRYKIIEKRQSVAFWCNPISGHATLYWYQQILGQGPKLLIQFQNNGVVDDSQLPKDRFSAERLKGVDSTLKIQPAKLEDSAVYLCASSFRRGSYEQYFGPGTRLTVT.

This sequence joins TRBV7-2 and TRBJ1-2; no firm D call. The ends were cut back, 5 bases at V and 7 bases at J, with 11 bases in the middle. CDR1 and CDR2 (germline): SGHTA, FQGNSA. This CDR3 spans 12 amino acids. The CDR3 spells CASSRDFFGYTF. The DNA of the CDR3 is TGTGCCAGCAGCCGGGATTTCTTTGGCTACACCTTC.

The chain links TRBV5-6 to TRBJ2-7; no reliable D call. Deletions cut 0 bases from V and 4 bases from J, with 11 bases between. Germline V gene data show CDR1 as SGHDT and CDR2 as YYEEEE. The CDR3 consists of 14 residues. This CDR3 reads CASSLANRLYEQYF. The CDR3 bases are TGTGCCAGCAGCTTGGCCAACAGATTATACGAGCAGTACTTC.

This chain connects TRBV27 to TRBJ2-2; 7 bases are a match to TRBD1. CDR3 length equals 14 residues. With V trimmed by 5 bases and J by 3 bases, 3 bases remained unmatched. Germline CDR1 and CDR2: MNHEY and SMNVEV (reference sequence). CDR3 nucleotides: TGTGCCAGCAGTCCGGGGACAGACACCGGGGAGCTGTTTTTT. Translating gives CASSPGTDTGELFF.

This clone was observed a handful of times. The V and J genes are TRBV4-1 and TRBJ2-1; TRBD2 is a possible D gene (6 bases). The germline V gene has CDR1 MGHRA and CDR2 YSYEKL. The CDR3 loop spans 14 amino acids. V lost 5 bases and J 6 bases, leaving 14 bases between the germline ends. CDR3 loop: CASSKPGTSNEQFF. The CDR3 DNA is TGCGCCAGCAGCAAACCCGGGACTTCCAATGAGCAGTTCTTC.

This clone was seen more than once but under ten times. This chain connects TRBV10-1 to TRBJ2-7; TRBD1 agrees at 8 bases. The CDR3 length is 12 residues. Germline V gene data show CDR1 as WNHNN and CDR2 as SYGVQD (reference sequence). V lost 9 bases and J lost 6; bases outside the gene matches: 7. CDR3 residues: CASPPGGSEQYF. The CDR3 coding sequence is TGCGCCAGTCCCCCAGGGGGCTCCGAGCAGTACTTC.

The chain uses TRBV19 and TRBJ1-5; D remains ambiguous. The CDR3 is made up of 14 amino acids. Per germline, CDR1 LNHDA and CDR2 SQIVND (reference sequence). Deletions cut 1 base from V and 0 bases from J, with 4 bases between. In DNA, the CDR3 is TGTGCCAGTAGTATAGGTTATAGCAATCAGCCCCAGCATTTT. Translating gives CASSIGYSNQPQHF.

The genes are TRBV27 and TRBJ1-1; maybe TRBD1 (5 bases). V lost 1 base and J lost 4, with 10 bases in between. The CDR3 is made up of 14 amino acids. Germline V gene lookup returns CDR1 MNHEY and CDR2 SMNVEV (reference sequence). CDR3 residues: CASSLYPGITEAFF. The DNA of the CDR3 is TGTGCCAGCAGTTTATACCCAGGGATCACTGAAGCTTTCTTT.

This sequence joins TRBV5-4 and TRBJ2-3, with TRBD2 matching over 14 bases. Trimming cost V 4 bases and J 5 bases; bases outside gene matches: 9. CDR1 is SGHNT and CDR2 is YYREEE in the germline V gene (reference sequence). This CDR3 is 17 amino acids long. The CDR3 reads CASSRRLAGGSVDTQYF. The CDR3 region has the DNA TGTGCCAGCAGCAGAAGACTAGCGGGGGGGTCGGTAGATACGCAGTATTTT.

This clone was seen more than once but under ten times. The sample contains more than one DNA sequence encoding this CDR3. V is TRBV2 and J is TRBJ2-7; maybe TRBD1 (5 bases). The germline CDR1 and CDR2 sequences are SNHLY and FYNNEI. This CDR3 region has 14 residues. V dropped 2 bases and J dropped 2 bases, with 10 bases sitting between them. This chain's CDR3 is CASSEQGETYEQYF. The CDR3 coding sequence is TGTGCCAGCAGTGAACAGGGTGAGACCTACGAGCAGTACTTC.

The chain has TRBV5-1 and TRBJ1-3; the D is unclear. The CDR3 spans 16 residues. The V gene's germline CDR1 is SGHRS and CDR2 YFSETQ. V shed 4 bases and J shed 5 bases, with 19 bases lying between them. The chain's CDR3 is CASSPEHGVRRNTIYF. DNA of the CDR3: TGCGCCAGCAGCCCGGAGCACGGGGTTCGGCGAAACACCATATATTTT.

The V gene is TRBV4-2, the J gene TRBJ1-2, with TRBD1 matching over 9 bases. Per the germline V gene, CDR1 is LGHNA and CDR2 is YNFKEQ. The CDR3 sequence is 15 residues long. The ends lost 0 bases at V and 8 bases at J; junction bases unmatched: 7. The CDR3 nucleotides read TGTGCCAGCAGCCAAGATCCCACAGGGGGCTTGGGCTACACCTTC. Its translation: CASSQDPTGGLGYTF.

This CDR3 is CASSQVATGDSYNEQFF. The CDR3 coding sequence is TGCGCCAGCAGCCAAGTCGCGACAGGGGATTCCTACAATGAGCAGTTCTTC. This chain connects TRBV4-3 to TRBJ2-1; the match to TRBD1 covers 8 bases. The CDR3 loop spans 17 amino acids. CDR1 is LGHNA and CDR2 is YSLEER in the germline V gene. The junction had 6 bases not matched to a gene; V was cut back by 1 base and J by 1 base.

This clone was observed a few times. The rearrangement uses TRBV18 and TRBJ2-1, with 9 bases fitting TRBD2. Germline V gene sequence: CDR1 KGHSH, CDR2 LQKENI. With V trimmed by 3 bases and J by 4 bases, 7 bases remained unmatched. This CDR3 comprises 16 residues. The CDR3 loop reads CASSPPSGGSYNEQFF. The CDR3 DNA reads TGTGCCAGCTCACCTCCGAGCGGGGGGTCATACAATGAGCAGTTCTTC.

This clone was seen just once. The chain uses TRBV5-1 and TRBJ1-5; 12 positions agree with TRBD1. This CDR3 has 18 residues. CDR1 is SGHRS, CDR2 YFSETQ, per germline. V gave up 4 bases and J gave up 0 bases; unmatched junction bases: 8. CDR3 nucleotides: TGCGCCAGCAGCGCAGGGACAGGGGGCTTCTATAGCAATCAGCCCCAGCATTTT. Translated, it gives CASSAGTGGFYSNQPQHF.

The chain joins TRBV7-8 to TRBJ1-1; possibly TRBD1 for D (6 bases). The V end lost 5 bases, the J end lost 6 bases, and 10 bases lay between the germline ends. This CDR3 region has 12 residues. Germline values: CDR1 SGHVS, CDR2 FQNEAQ. The CDR3 DNA sequence: TGTGCCAGCAGCCTACAGGGATCTGAAGCTTTCTTT. Translating it yields CASSLQGSEAFF.